This T cell receptor beta chain originates from a study of T cell responses to AZD1222 COVID-19 vaccine. The V gene lost 0 bases and the J gene lost 7 bases, with 10 bases spanning the gap. CDR3 length: 15 residues. Germline V gene lookup returns CDR1 MDHEN and CDR2 SYDVKM. With respect to this clone: The antigen is unknown.

Study findings and constraints: Repertoires in all cases were sampled only once the peak T cell response had passed. In a largely white British group with more females than males, clonal diversity was possibly underestimated. The study found Spike-specific TCR breadth and depth rose after two AZD1222 doses.

Only in-frame clones appear in the TCRdb table, and some are missing; sequencing was by immunoSEQ multiplex PCR. The sample contains approximately 94,000 clones, 70% to 90% of which appear only once. The TCR originated in an adult in good health. The gene calls are TRBV28 and TRBJ1-6; possible D gene TRBD1, 6 bases. The source material was peripheral blood, sampled on day 0 of MenACWY control vaccination. DNA for the CDR3: TGTGCCAGCAGTTTATGGGGGGACAAGAATTCACCCCTCCACTTT. Its protein product is CASSLWGDKNSPLHF.